This record looks at one T cell receptor beta chain sequence and its context. Its target antigen remains unknown. Base-call qualities are not available, and no considerably larger clone is one nucleotide away. Every donor in the study was a healthy Caucasian. Three pairs of female monozygotic twins, all aged roughly 18 to 29 years, were included in the twin cohort. Peripheral blood mononuclear cells were used as the source from which RNA for TCR libraries was isolated. The germline V gene encodes CDR1 LNHDA and CDR2 SQIVND (reference sequence). V and J lose 5 bases and 4 bases, and a span of 17 bases separates them. The CDR3 holds 16 amino acids from the cysteine to the phenylalanine. Of the read, only the CDR3 DNA is kept; its 48 bases are in frame from base 1. This specimen belongs to a study of identical twins listed by TCRdb under 2016. At the level of the whole study: The study deep-sequenced TCR alpha and beta repertoires from monozygotic twins, unrelated adults of various ages and cord blood to test whether fetal clonotypes persist. Replicate twin experiments were performed at different times using different library preparation protocols to rule out contamination.

Library preparation used 5' RACE. The data were produced on an Illumina HiSeq 2000. A universal primer binding site was introduced by template switching, and a unique molecular identifier was present in the final cDNA, enabling accurate counting of TCR cDNA molecules. Specific primers in the conserved constant-segment region were used to synthesize first-strand cDNA for TCR alpha and beta chains. Each cDNA library was double barcoded, with a SMART-Mk sample barcode plus Illumina barcodes, to control for contamination. Two successive PCR steps introduced TruSeq adapter sequences along with Illumina sample barcodes. The Illumina HiSeq platform was used with custom primers to sequence TCR alpha and beta cDNA libraries. The study's processing was this. MiGEC processed the raw reads to extract unique molecular identifiers, while MiXCR was used to determine the CDR3 positions. For each individual, recombination models were inferred using an EM algorithm with the repgenHMM and IGoR tools. The analysis of shared clonotypes was done with the tcR package in R, with sharing normalized by the product of cloneset sizes. To study raw recombination without the effects of thymic and clonal selection, out-of-frame nonproductive sequences were analyzed. In TCRdb, the public reads were trimmed at Q25 with fastp and aligned with MiXCR, with productive beta chains retained. Identical CDR3 proteins give one entry, which carries the most common genes and DNA. The V and J calls were determined by TCRdb, not by the authors. The sample records about 920,000 distinct CDR3 sequences, approximately 13% of which are singletons. The top ten clones comprise under 2% of the sample.

What the study reported, not specific to this receptor: Zero-insertion analyses could be partly confounded by invariant T cells such as MAIT and iNKT, although diverse VJ usage argued against such confounding for most clonotypes. The excess sharing between twins in beta out-of-frame sequences was weaker because fewer shared sequences reduced the signal-to-noise ratio. Abundant cord blood beta clonotypes had fewer insertions, young adult naive repertoires showed a similar but weaker trend, and memory repertoires showed no such trend. Compared with coincidental sharing between unrelated individuals, out-of-frame TCR alpha sequences shared between twins showed an excess of sequences with low generation probability. Conclusions relied on cross-sectional statistical analysis, since the same donors could not be followed over many years. Out-of-frame TCR alpha sharing in monozygotic twins was systematically underestimated by recombination models, whereas sharing between unrelated individuals was in agreement with the recombination models.

This sample was also put to use in a study of yellow fever vaccine responses in identical twins. The second study's paper adds: The T cell response to vaccination in identical twins was reported by the authors to appear partly convergent and partly personalized. In the study, vaccine-responding T cell clones were precisely tracked in identical twins.

The TCR originated in a woman between 18 and 29 years old in good health. The chain was built from TRBV19 and TRBJ2-2; the D gene is possibly TRBD1 or TRBD2, each agreeing over 5 bases. Sequencing input: PBMCs. The sequenced DNA is TGTGCCAGTAGTCTTCCCCGGGGCGCGGGCACCGGGGAGCTGTTTTTT. Translated, this gives CASSLPRGAGTGELFF.